The 16 T cell receptor beta chains presented below share a single source sample, sequenced in a study of T cells in Graves' hyperthyroidism and ophthalmopathy (dated by TCRdb to about 2019). The library was made by multiplex PCR. Instrument on record: Illumina HiSeq 2000. The TCR beta CDR3 regions were amplified from RNA transcripts. For the first round of RT-PCR on the TCR CDR3, the HTBI primer set was used together with the Qiagen OneStep RT-PCR kit. TCRdb applied fastp at Q25 and MiXCR to the public reads, then kept only in-frame beta chains. Rows merge per CDR3 protein into single entries with the most common DNA and genes. The sample contains a few hundred thousand distinct CDR3 sequences, about 15% of them found a single time. Of the sample, approximately 7% is held by the ten largest clones. The sample was blood. The origin of the receptors is a woman aged 25 to 39 with Graves' hyperthyroidism.

This clonotype was picked up many times. The rearrangement links TRBV7-2 to TRBJ2-7, with 9 bases matching TRBD2. The CDR3 is made up of 14 amino acids. From germline, CDR1 is SGHTA and CDR2 FQGNSA. V was pared by 1 base and J by 7 bases, with 5 bases of the junction left unmatched. CDR3 region: CASSLVAGVGEQYF. The CDR3 DNA follows: TGTGCCAGCAGCTTAGTAGCGGGAGTCGGAGAGCAGTACTTC.

J is TRBJ2-5 and V is TRBV7-6; no reliable D call. From germline, CDR1 is SGHVS and CDR2 FNYEAQ. Between the trimmed V and J ends, which lost 1 base and 6 bases, there was a span of 6 bases. The CDR3 sequence is 12 residues long. The CDR3 bases are TGTGCCAGCAGCTTAGTTCCCAAGACCCAGTACTTC. Protein sequence: CASSLVPKTQYF.

The rearrangement uses TRBV11-2 and TRBJ2-7; 7 nucleotides line up with TRBD2. CDR1 is SGHAT and CDR2 is FQNNGV in the germline V gene. This CDR3 has 13 amino acids. V was clipped by 5 bases and J by 6 bases; unmatched bases: 7. In DNA form, the CDR3 reads TGTGCCAGCAGCAGCGGGATCCACTGCGAGCAGTACTTC. Amino acids: CASSSGIHCEQYF.

This clonotype was observed a handful of times. V usage is TRBV29-1 and J usage is TRBJ2-7; D is undetermined. From germline, CDR1 is SQVTM and CDR2 ANQGSEA. CDR3 length: 11 amino acids. The ends were cut back, 0 bases at V and 5 bases at J, with 5 bases in the middle. CDR3 bases: TGCAGCGTTGAAGAGGGCCACGAGCAGTACTTC. It encodes CSVEEGHEQYF.

Worth noting for this clonotype: A read error may explain this, as a much larger clone is one base away. The CDR3 reads CASSVGTGTYEQYF. The CDR3 DNA sequence: TGTGCCAGCAGCGTAGGGACAGGGACCTACGAGCAGTACTTC. The genes are TRBV9 and TRBJ2-7; the match to TRBD1 covers 8 bases. The CDR3 spans 14 residues. Germline V gene data show CDR1 as SGDLS and CDR2 as YYNGEE. V was clipped by 0 bases and J by 2 bases; unmatched bases: 1.

This clonotype was counted many times. The DNA for the CDR3 is TGTGCCAGCAGTTCGCCGGCGGCAGGGCTAACAATAAGCAATCAGCCCCAGCATTTT. Encoded protein: CASSSPAAGLTISNQPQHF. J is TRBJ1-5 and V is TRBV27; a weak D match, TRBD1 (5 bases). Germline-derived CDR1 and CDR2 are MNHEY and SMNVEV (reference sequence). The CDR3 has 19 residues. Between the trimmed V and J ends, which lost 4 bases and 1 base, there was a span of 23 bases.

The V and J genes are TRBV6-2 or TRBV6-3 and TRBJ2-3, with 9 positions matching TRBD2. V was clipped by 6 bases and J by 5 bases; unmatched bases: 6. The CDR3 is made up of 14 amino acids. CDR1 is MNHEY and CDR2 is SVGEGT in the germline V gene. The CDR3 loop reads CASRPQREVDTQYF. For the CDR3, the DNA is TGTGCCAGCAGGCCCCAGCGGGAGGTAGATACGCAGTATTTT.

Many counts were recorded for this clonotype. CDR3 region: CASHSSGQGRAEQYF. The CDR3 bases are TGTGCCAGCCACTCCTCAGGACAGGGACGGGCCGAGCAGTACTTC. The chain combines TRBV27 with TRBJ2-7; 8 bases align to TRBD1. This CDR3 has 15 residues. In germline, CDR1 is MNHEY, CDR2 SMNVEV (reference sequence). Trimming removed 8 bases from V and 6 bases from J; junction bases left unmatched: 15.

The rearrangement links TRBV29-1 to TRBJ1-3; D not resolved. Germline V CDR1 and CDR2: SQVTM, ANQGSEA. The CDR3 length is 16 residues. Trimming stripped 4 bases from V and 1 base from J, with 17 bases between. CDR3 protein: CSVVAAHGGSGNTIYF. For the CDR3, the DNA is TGCAGCGTTGTAGCAGCGCACGGAGGGTCTGGAAACACCATATATTTT. Variable domain in full (rest from reference TRBV29-1 and TRBJ1-3): SAVISQKPSRDICQRGTSLTIQCQVDSQVTMMFWYRQQPGQSLTLIATANQGSEATYESGFVIDKFPISRPNLTFSTLTVSNMSPEDSSIYLCSVVAAHGGSGNTIYFGEGSWLTVV.

In the case of this clonotype: A much larger clone lies a single base off, so this may be a read error. The V gene is TRBV30, the J gene TRBJ1-1, with unresolved D. The CDR3 covers 14 residues. Germline V lookup: CDR1 GTSNPN, CDR2 SVGIG (reference sequence). V was cut by 3 bases and J by 0 bases, with 11 bases left in between. The CDR3: CAWSADWMNTEAFF. The CDR3 DNA follows: TGTGCCTGGAGCGCGGACTGGATGAACACTGAAGCTTTCTTT.

CDR3 region: CASSQGTESDTQYF. The CDR3 region has the DNA TGTGCCAGCAGTCAGGGTACGGAGTCAGATACGCAGTATTTT. The rearrangement joins TRBV6-1 to TRBJ2-3; tentative D call: TRBD1 (5 bases). This CDR3 comprises 14 residues. Trimming took 5 bases from V and 4 from J, leaving 13 bases between them. Germline loops: CDR1 MNHNS, CDR2 SASEGT.

In its sample, this clonotype was seen a few times. The chain carries TRBV10-3 and TRBJ1-4; D gene ambiguous. CDR1 ENHRY and CDR2 SYGVKD come from the germline V gene. This CDR3 has 17 residues. V shed 2 bases and J shed 10 bases, with 23 bases lying between them. The CDR3 spells CAISEIDVGTAAGKLFF. The DNA for the CDR3 is TGTGCCATCAGTGAGATTGACGTCGGAACAGCCGCGGGAAAACTGTTTTTT.

This clonotype came up many times. The chain combines TRBV7-6 with TRBJ2-7; D unresolved. The V end was cut by 5 bases, the J end by 5 bases, with 25 bases between. Germline loops: CDR1 SGHVS, CDR2 FNYEAQ. The CDR3 consists of 17 residues. The CDR3 region has the DNA TGTGCCAGCAGCCCTGGAGAGTTGGCAGCCGGCAACAACGAGCAGTACTTC. Its translation is CASSPGELAAGNNEQYF.

In its sample, this clonotype was seen many times. The chain carries TRBV30 and TRBJ2-7; 12 nucleotides align to TRBD1. CDR3 length equals 15 residues. Per germline, CDR1 GTSNPN and CDR2 SVGIG (reference sequence). The V and J ends lost 1 base and 5 bases, in that order; junction bases with no gene match: 6. The CDR3 reads CAWSAEGQGANEQYF. The CDR3 coding sequence is TGTGCCTGGAGTGCAGAGGGACAGGGGGCCAACGAGCAGTACTTC.

This clonotype occurred many times. The chain combines TRBV20-1 with TRBJ2-7, with D maybe TRBD2 (8 bases). Germline V lookup: CDR1 DFQATT, CDR2 SNEGSKA (reference sequence). Trimming left V 1 base short and J 5 bases short, with 24 bases between. The CDR3 contains 17 residues. This CDR3 is CSARARAGGAGDHEQYF. The CDR3 nucleotides read TGCAGTGCTAGAGCTCGGGCAGGGGGAGCGGGAGACCACGAGCAGTACTTC.

This clonotype appeared many times. V is TRBV20-1 and J is TRBJ2-1, with D perhaps TRBD1 (5 bases). Germline V lookup: CDR1 DFQATT, CDR2 SNEGSKA (reference sequence). This CDR3 is 12 amino acids long. The V and J ends lost 3 bases and 4 bases respectively, with 7 bases between them. CDR3 loop: CSASDRYNEQFF. In DNA form, the CDR3 reads TGCAGTGCTAGTGACAGATACAATGAGCAGTTCTTC.